This TCR beta chain stems from a study of CD8+ T cells in alopecia areata (dated by TCRdb to the late 2010s). Study-wide context: The study used high-throughput TCRbeta sequencing to examine T cell clonal expansion in alopecia areata, in both the C3H/HeJ mouse model and human patients. Scalp tissue and sorted CD4+ and CD8+ peripheral blood T cells from patchy and totalis/universalis alopecia areata patients and from healthy controls were covered by human TCRbeta sequencing. Clonality in the scalp was compared among normal scalp (n=4), patchy alopecia areata scalp (n=8), and alopecia totalis/universalis scalp (n=8). RNA was extracted with the PAXgene miRNA kit for fixed scalp, the miRNeasy kit for PBMCs, and the RNeasy kit for mouse skin. Amplification of TCRbeta CDR3 regions was done by immunoSEQ multiplex PCR using 35 Vbeta forward primers and 13 Jbeta reverse primers.

There are 11 amino acids in the CDR3, from cysteine to phenylalanine inclusive. Kept here is only the CDR3 DNA, which spans 33 bases and is read in frame from base 1. The V end loses 1 base and the J end loses 1 base, and a stretch of 1 base separates them. The germline V gene (reference sequence) supplies CDR1 DFQATT and CDR2 SNEGSKA. Beyond this particular receptor, the publication reports: Higher clonality and more expanded CD8+ clones were observed in lesional scalp than in normal scalp, particularly in alopecia totalis/universalis, a finding suggestive of antigenic drive. Unlike mouse skin, which is dominated by gammadelta T cells, normal human skin has resident alphabeta T cells that are also sequenced, and this complicates analysis of the scalp TCR repertoire. TCR sequences shared between patients were less clear than in mice, possibly partly because of HLA diversity in the patient population.

In roughly 5 patients from the biomarker study, an additional sort separated CD25+CD127- cells out of the CD4+ cells. From alopecia areata patients, peripheral blood was collected along with lesional scalp punch biopsies. After PBMCs were isolated by density centrifugation and stained for CD3, CD4 and CD8, a FACSAria was used to sort CD4+ and CD8+ T cells. Untreated alopecia areata patients were recruited as part of a multicenter biomarker study. As concerns this clone: What antigen it recognizes has not been identified. No per-base quality is available; no much larger clone lies one base away.

The library was produced with the immunoSEQ multiplex PCR assay. RNA was extracted from all samples and reverse transcribed into cDNA as template for TCR sequencing. SuperScript III was used to make first-strand cDNA, primed with a 2:1 mix of oligo-dT and random hexamers. Amplification bias was assessed with a synthetic immune receptor repertoire, and residual bias was removed computationally. The original pipeline was this. Raw reads were preprocessed to remove errors, and CDR3 was defined according to IMGT conventions as the region from the conserved cysteine to phenylalanine. Clonality was computed as 1 minus the Shannon entropy, with the entropy normalized by log2 of the number of productive unique TCRs. Whether each scalp clone was CD4 or CD8 was inferred by checking scalp TCRbeta sequences against the CD4 and CD8 repertoires from sorted blood. Held by TCRdb, this immuneACCESS table contains in-frame sequences only and omits some clones. Under half of the omission traces to an unresolved V gene where checked; the cause of the rest is unknown. V and J calls and clone size are given by that table; D and trimming were obtained from the DNA. This sample holds about 20,000 clones; around 62% were observed only once. The ten largest clones represent 4.5% of the sample.

The sequencing input was CD4+ Tregs sorted from blood. The TCR sequence derives from a human donor with alopecia areata. The rearranged segments are TRBV20-1 and TRBJ1-1; no D segment can be confidently identified. In nucleotides, the sequence is TGCAGTGCTAGAGGGAACACTGAAGCTTTCTTT. Translated, it gives CSARGNTEAFF.